This TCR beta chain came from a study of T cell responses to AZD1222 COVID-19 vaccine (TCRdb year 2021). Context from the whole study: A total of approximately 250 trial participants underwent TCR sequencing, of whom 207 had received two doses of AZD1222 and about 25 had received two doses of the MenACWY control vaccine. Trial participants were enrolled into age subgroups of 18-55, 56-69 and 70-plus years, which contained around 150, 29 and 61 TCR-sequenced participants, respectively.

Read against the paper, the sample's time point label means: about 28 days (+/-7) after the second vaccine dose. AZD1222 recipients whose second dose came at about 4 weeks and those whose second dose came at about 12 weeks were combined into one group, since spike-specific TCR depth and breadth did not differ between the two schedules. Samples from vaccinated people were obtained from the UK trials COV001 and COV002, which included a single-blind randomized controlled phase 2/3 trial of AZD1222 (ChAdOx1 nCoV-19) in healthy adults. For TCRbeta chain sequencing, PBMC samples were collected from trial participants at day 0 and at day 28 after the second dose. This clone appeared once. No antigen is known for it. The input lacks base qualities; no much larger clone sits a single base away. The CDR3 regions of human TCRbeta chains were subjected to immunosequencing. On the study's bioinformatics: TCRs in the repertoires were matched against a reference library of SARS-CoV-2-specific TCRs that had been generated with the MIRA antigen-specificity platform. Breadth was defined as the fraction of unique TCRs that were SARS-CoV-2-associated. Depth was defined as the fraction of total T cells that were SARS-CoV-2-associated. Using the MIRA data, each spike-specific TCR was assigned both to the spike region to which the TCR was reactive and to a CD4 or CD8 class. Log10-transformed breadth and depth values were compared by one-way ANOVA with Sidak's multiple comparisons tests. In its TCRdb copy, this immuneACCESS table keeps in-frame sequences only and misses some clones. Where compared with another copy, unresolved V genes explain less than half of these, and the others have no known cause. The V and J calls and clone size are taken from that table; D and trimming were inferred from the DNA. Here the sample has around 100,000 clones; around 87% occur a single time. Of the sample, approximately 10% falls within the top ten clones.

General study outcomes and caveats: Spike-specific TCR breadth and depth rose significantly after two AZD1222 doses compared with day 0 and with MenACWY recipients. CD4 TCRs associated with the vaccine covered the entire spike protein, and the dominant responses were in regions 160-218 and 743-854. Because no day 14 peak-response samples were available, the repertoires could be characterized only after the peak T cell response. Reportedly, almost half of the unique spike-specific TCRs recognized epitopes lying outside the regions that are mutated in the B.1.351 and B.1.1.7 variants. Participants were mostly white British and included more females than males, and it was suggested by the authors that clonal diversity may have been underestimated. Conclusions about previously exposed vaccinees are limited, since just a handful of AZD1222 recipients were seropositive for SARS-CoV-2 at baseline. The 56-69-year group was small, and its depth increase did not reach significance, likely because of low power.

V and J lose 8 bases and 0 bases, and a span of 11 bases separates them. From the cysteine through the phenylalanine, the CDR3 covers 13 amino acids. The kept DNA is CDR3 alone, 39 bases in frame from the first base. The germline V gene yields SNHLY for CDR1 and FYNNEI for CDR2. The source is an adult who received the AZD1222 COVID-19 vaccine. The material sequenced was peripheral blood, taken 28 days after the second AZD1222 dose. The chain couples TRBV2 to TRBJ2-7; the D gene is perhaps TRBD1, on 5 matching bases. This receptor carries the CDR3 CASQTVNSYEQYF. The sequenced DNA is TGTGCCAGCCAGACAGTAAACTCCTACGAGCAGTACTTC.